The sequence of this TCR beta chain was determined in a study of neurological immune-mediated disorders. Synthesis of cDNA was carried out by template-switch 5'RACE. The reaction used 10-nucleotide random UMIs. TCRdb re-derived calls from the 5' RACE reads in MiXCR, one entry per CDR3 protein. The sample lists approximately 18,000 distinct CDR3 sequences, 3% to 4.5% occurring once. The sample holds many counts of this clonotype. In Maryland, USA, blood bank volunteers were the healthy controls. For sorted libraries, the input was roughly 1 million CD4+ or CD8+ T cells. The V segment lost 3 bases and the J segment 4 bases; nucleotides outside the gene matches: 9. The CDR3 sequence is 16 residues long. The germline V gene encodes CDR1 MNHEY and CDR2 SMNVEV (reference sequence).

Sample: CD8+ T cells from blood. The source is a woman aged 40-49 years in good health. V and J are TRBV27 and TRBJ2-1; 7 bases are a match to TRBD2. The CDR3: CASSLILAANYNEQFF. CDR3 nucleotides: TGTGCCAGCAGTTTGATCCTAGCGGCGAATTACAATGAGCAGTTCTTC.